Given below is one T cell receptor (beta chain) in context. The sample belongs to a study of identical twins. Using its own MiXCR run on the 5' RACE reads, TCRdb lists one record per CDR3 protein. The table has roughly 1,500,000 distinct CDR3 sequences, about 31% seen once; the top ten hold around 0.25%. CDR3 size: 15 residues. The germline V gene encodes CDR1 SGHRS and CDR2 YFSETQ. After removal of 2 bases from V and 1 base from J, the junction contained 4 bases not matched to a gene. The V and J genes are TRBV5-1 and TRBJ2-7; the match to TRBD1 covers 9 bases. This TCR was sampled from a newborn girl in good health. Specimen: cord blood. The CDR3 sequence: CASSFSGQGSYEQYF. In nucleotides, the CDR3 is TGCGCCAGCAGCTTTTCCGGACAGGGGTCCTACGAGCAGTACTTC.